This entry lists 21 T cell receptor beta chains sequenced from one sample in a study of CXCR3-negative and CXCR3-positive naive CD8 T cells. What these receptors recognize is not known. With UMI labels, 5' RACE was used to prepare the TRB cDNA libraries. Each CDR3 protein gets one entry in TCRdb, which reprocessed the 5' RACE reads and gives no DNA. The specimen's table records 85,000 to 130,000 distinct CDR3 sequences. General study findings and limits: CXCR3-positive naive cells had TRB CDR3s that were more hydrophobic than CXCR3-negative naive cells had.

The specimen was naive CXCR3+ CD8+ T cells from blood. Subset given: CD45RO-CCR7+CD27+CD95- naive CD8+ T cells expressing CXCR3 (TNR3+). The origin of the receptors is a human donor in good health. Some clones in this sample may be carry-over from other donors' samples.

This chain uses TRBV7-3 with TRBJ2-1; the D call of TRBD2 rests on TCRdb alone, since no DNA is present to check it. The V gene's germline CDR1 is SGHTA and CDR2 FQGTGA. This CDR3 has 13 amino acids. The CDR3 loop is CASSDTSGNEQFF.

V and J are TRBV7-3 and TRBJ2-3; checking the TCRdb D call of TRBD2 is not possible without DNA. This CDR3 has 15 residues. Germline CDR1 SGHTA, CDR2 FQGTGA. The CDR3 is CASSWAGGNTDTQYF.

The chain has TRBV4-2 and TRBJ2-5; absent DNA, TCRdb's TRBD2 call cannot be checked. Germline lookup yields CDR1 LGHNA and CDR2 YNFKEQ. The CDR3 spans 19 residues. This chain's CDR3 is CASSQPSRGRLAGQETQYF.

The CDR3 loop is CASSQDIGYEQYF. The chain uses TRBV4-1 and TRBJ2-7. The CDR3 totals 13 residues. Germline CDR1 is MGHRA and CDR2 is YSYEKL.

The rearrangement joins TRBV11-1 to TRBJ2-2; as DNA is missing, the TRBD1 call by TCRdb cannot be tested. There are 13 residues in the CDR3. CDR1 is SGHAT, CDR2 FQDESV, per germline (reference sequence). The CDR3: CASSHSSGVELFF.

The chain uses TRBV11-1 and TRBJ2-2. The CDR3 runs 14 residues. CDR1 and CDR2 (germline): SGHAT, FQDESV (reference sequence). CDR3 protein: CASSLGTYTGELFF.

The chain employs TRBV7-9 and TRBJ2-7; TCRdb names TRBD2, which stays unverified in the absence of DNA. The CDR3 sequence is 17 residues long. CDR1 SEHNR and CDR2 FQNEAQ come from the germline V gene (reference sequence). This chain's CDR3 is CASSLNRGQKGDYEQYF.

Here the CDR3 reads CASSSDTTFHRGQYF. The V call is TRBV12-3 or TRBV12-4, the J call TRBJ2-7. The CDR3 is made up of 15 amino acids.

The V call is TRBV28, the J call TRBJ2-3. Germline CDR1 is MDHEN and CDR2 is SYDVKM. This CDR3 spans 14 amino acids. The CDR3 region is CASSRRVFTDTQYF. Full variable domain (outside the CDR3, taken from reference TRBV28 and TRBJ2-3): DVKVTQSSRYLVKRTGEKVFLECVQDMDHENMFWYRQDPGLGLRLIYFSYDVKMKEKGDIPEGYSVSREKKERFSLILESASTNQTSMYLCASSRRVFTDTQYFGPGTRLTVL.

This chain joins TRBV7-9 and TRBJ2-7; TCRdb proposes TRBD1, but this gene call is untestable without DNA. CDR3 length: 13 residues. Germline CDR1 reads SEHNR; CDR2 reads FQNEAQ (reference sequence). The CDR3: CASSLVGGYEQYF.

The chain uses TRBV7-9 and TRBJ1-1. The germline V gene encodes CDR1 SEHNR and CDR2 FQNEAQ (reference sequence). The CDR3 has 16 residues. The CDR3 is CASSSFNERGNTEAFF. The entire variable domain, with the rest obtained from reference TRBV7-9 and TRBJ1-1, is as follows: DTGVSQNPRHKITKRGQNVTFRCDPISEHNRLYWYRQTLGQGPEFLTYFQNEAQLEKSRLLSDRFSAERPKGSFSTLEIQRTEQGDSAMYLCASSSFNERGNTEAFFGQGTRLTVV.

The rearrangement links TRBV18 to TRBJ2-3; lacking DNA, the TRBD2 call made by TCRdb goes unchecked. This CDR3 contains 18 residues. Germline CDR1 KGHSH, CDR2 LQKENI. The CDR3 sequence is CASSLGTSGSYSTDTQYF.

The rearrangement joins TRBV29-1 to TRBJ2-1; absent DNA, TCRdb's TRBD2 call cannot be checked. CDR1 and CDR2 from the germline V gene are SQVTM and ANQGSEA. The CDR3 contains 15 residues. This CDR3 reads CSVPGTSGPYNEQFF.

The rearrangement uses TRBV5-1 and TRBJ2-3. The CDR3 sequence is 16 residues long. CDR1 and CDR2 (germline): SGHRS, YFSETQ. CDR3 protein: CASSLAANEVLDTQYF.

The chain uses TRBV6-6 and TRBJ1-5; TCRdb selects TRBD1, and the lack of DNA leaves this call unchecked. The CDR3 runs 15 residues. Germline values: CDR1 MNHNY, CDR2 SVGAGI (reference sequence). CDR3 in amino acids: CASRVSWAGPQPQHF.

This chain links TRBV7-3 with TRBJ1-1; TCRdb outputs TRBD1, but without DNA this stays unchecked. The germline V gene has CDR1 SGHTA and CDR2 FQGTGA. The length of the CDR3 is 16 residues. The chain's CDR3 is CASSSFMGERGTEAFF.

The chain links TRBV25-1 to TRBJ1-2. The CDR3 has 16 residues. Germline V gene lookup returns CDR1 MGHDK and CDR2 SYGVNS. CDR3 amino acids: CASSEYESVSNYGYTF.

This rearrangement joins TRBV7-3 to TRBJ2-1; TCRdb calls TRBD2, which cannot be checked without DNA. The CDR3 is 15 amino acids. Germline V gene data show CDR1 as SGHTA and CDR2 as FQGTGA. Here the CDR3 reads CASSPSGGSYNEQFF. The variable domain in full, completed from reference TRBV7-3 and TRBJ2-1, reads GAGVSQTPSNKVTEKGKYVELRCDPISGHTALYWYRQSLGQGPEFLIYFQGTGAADDSGLPNDRFFAVRPEGSVSTLKIQRTERGDSAVYLCASSPSGGSYNEQFFGPGTRLTVL.

The chain links TRBV5-1 to TRBJ1-4; TCRdb picks TRBD1, but there is no DNA to check that call. Germline values: CDR1 SGHRS, CDR2 YFSETQ. The CDR3 is 16 residues long. The CDR3 protein is CASSSSGTETNEKLFF. Full variable domain (remainder filled in from reference TRBV5-1 and TRBJ1-4): KAGVTQTPRYLIKTRGQQVTLSCSPISGHRSVSWYQQTPGQGLQFLFEYFSETQRNKGNFPGRFSGRQFSNSRSEMNVSTLELGDSALYLCASSSSGTETNEKLFFGSGTQLSVL.

The chain employs TRBV7-9 and TRBJ1-2; TCRdb picks TRBD1, but there is no DNA to check that call. This CDR3 is built from 16 residues. Germline CDR1 and CDR2: SEHNR and FQNEAQ (reference sequence). CDR3 sequence: CASSAPRAPGDYGYTF.

This chain links TRBV11-1 with TRBJ2-4; the D call from TCRdb, TRBD2, cannot be confirmed without DNA. From germline, CDR1 is SGHAT and CDR2 FQDESV (reference sequence). There are 16 residues in the CDR3. The CDR3 sequence is CASSFASGGAKNIQYF.